This TCR beta chain was found in a study of T cell responses to AZD1222 COVID-19 vaccine. The table came from immunoSEQ multiplex PCR; TCRdb's copy has only in-frame clones and leaves some out. The table has about 110,000 clones, approximately 91% seen once. The germline V gene has CDR1 MNHEY and CDR2 SMNVEV (reference sequence). The CDR3 extends over 15 amino acids. Losses at the gene ends were 3 bases for V and 0 bases for J; bases not matched to a gene: 2. The clonotype originates from an adult in good health. The sequencing here drew on peripheral blood, taken on day 0 of MenACWY control vaccination. V gene TRBV27 combines with J gene TRBJ1-5; 7 positions match TRBD1. CDR3 DNA sequence: TGTGCCAGCAGTTTCGGGACAGCTAGCAATCAGCCCCAGCATTTT. Its protein product is CASSFGTASNQPQHF.